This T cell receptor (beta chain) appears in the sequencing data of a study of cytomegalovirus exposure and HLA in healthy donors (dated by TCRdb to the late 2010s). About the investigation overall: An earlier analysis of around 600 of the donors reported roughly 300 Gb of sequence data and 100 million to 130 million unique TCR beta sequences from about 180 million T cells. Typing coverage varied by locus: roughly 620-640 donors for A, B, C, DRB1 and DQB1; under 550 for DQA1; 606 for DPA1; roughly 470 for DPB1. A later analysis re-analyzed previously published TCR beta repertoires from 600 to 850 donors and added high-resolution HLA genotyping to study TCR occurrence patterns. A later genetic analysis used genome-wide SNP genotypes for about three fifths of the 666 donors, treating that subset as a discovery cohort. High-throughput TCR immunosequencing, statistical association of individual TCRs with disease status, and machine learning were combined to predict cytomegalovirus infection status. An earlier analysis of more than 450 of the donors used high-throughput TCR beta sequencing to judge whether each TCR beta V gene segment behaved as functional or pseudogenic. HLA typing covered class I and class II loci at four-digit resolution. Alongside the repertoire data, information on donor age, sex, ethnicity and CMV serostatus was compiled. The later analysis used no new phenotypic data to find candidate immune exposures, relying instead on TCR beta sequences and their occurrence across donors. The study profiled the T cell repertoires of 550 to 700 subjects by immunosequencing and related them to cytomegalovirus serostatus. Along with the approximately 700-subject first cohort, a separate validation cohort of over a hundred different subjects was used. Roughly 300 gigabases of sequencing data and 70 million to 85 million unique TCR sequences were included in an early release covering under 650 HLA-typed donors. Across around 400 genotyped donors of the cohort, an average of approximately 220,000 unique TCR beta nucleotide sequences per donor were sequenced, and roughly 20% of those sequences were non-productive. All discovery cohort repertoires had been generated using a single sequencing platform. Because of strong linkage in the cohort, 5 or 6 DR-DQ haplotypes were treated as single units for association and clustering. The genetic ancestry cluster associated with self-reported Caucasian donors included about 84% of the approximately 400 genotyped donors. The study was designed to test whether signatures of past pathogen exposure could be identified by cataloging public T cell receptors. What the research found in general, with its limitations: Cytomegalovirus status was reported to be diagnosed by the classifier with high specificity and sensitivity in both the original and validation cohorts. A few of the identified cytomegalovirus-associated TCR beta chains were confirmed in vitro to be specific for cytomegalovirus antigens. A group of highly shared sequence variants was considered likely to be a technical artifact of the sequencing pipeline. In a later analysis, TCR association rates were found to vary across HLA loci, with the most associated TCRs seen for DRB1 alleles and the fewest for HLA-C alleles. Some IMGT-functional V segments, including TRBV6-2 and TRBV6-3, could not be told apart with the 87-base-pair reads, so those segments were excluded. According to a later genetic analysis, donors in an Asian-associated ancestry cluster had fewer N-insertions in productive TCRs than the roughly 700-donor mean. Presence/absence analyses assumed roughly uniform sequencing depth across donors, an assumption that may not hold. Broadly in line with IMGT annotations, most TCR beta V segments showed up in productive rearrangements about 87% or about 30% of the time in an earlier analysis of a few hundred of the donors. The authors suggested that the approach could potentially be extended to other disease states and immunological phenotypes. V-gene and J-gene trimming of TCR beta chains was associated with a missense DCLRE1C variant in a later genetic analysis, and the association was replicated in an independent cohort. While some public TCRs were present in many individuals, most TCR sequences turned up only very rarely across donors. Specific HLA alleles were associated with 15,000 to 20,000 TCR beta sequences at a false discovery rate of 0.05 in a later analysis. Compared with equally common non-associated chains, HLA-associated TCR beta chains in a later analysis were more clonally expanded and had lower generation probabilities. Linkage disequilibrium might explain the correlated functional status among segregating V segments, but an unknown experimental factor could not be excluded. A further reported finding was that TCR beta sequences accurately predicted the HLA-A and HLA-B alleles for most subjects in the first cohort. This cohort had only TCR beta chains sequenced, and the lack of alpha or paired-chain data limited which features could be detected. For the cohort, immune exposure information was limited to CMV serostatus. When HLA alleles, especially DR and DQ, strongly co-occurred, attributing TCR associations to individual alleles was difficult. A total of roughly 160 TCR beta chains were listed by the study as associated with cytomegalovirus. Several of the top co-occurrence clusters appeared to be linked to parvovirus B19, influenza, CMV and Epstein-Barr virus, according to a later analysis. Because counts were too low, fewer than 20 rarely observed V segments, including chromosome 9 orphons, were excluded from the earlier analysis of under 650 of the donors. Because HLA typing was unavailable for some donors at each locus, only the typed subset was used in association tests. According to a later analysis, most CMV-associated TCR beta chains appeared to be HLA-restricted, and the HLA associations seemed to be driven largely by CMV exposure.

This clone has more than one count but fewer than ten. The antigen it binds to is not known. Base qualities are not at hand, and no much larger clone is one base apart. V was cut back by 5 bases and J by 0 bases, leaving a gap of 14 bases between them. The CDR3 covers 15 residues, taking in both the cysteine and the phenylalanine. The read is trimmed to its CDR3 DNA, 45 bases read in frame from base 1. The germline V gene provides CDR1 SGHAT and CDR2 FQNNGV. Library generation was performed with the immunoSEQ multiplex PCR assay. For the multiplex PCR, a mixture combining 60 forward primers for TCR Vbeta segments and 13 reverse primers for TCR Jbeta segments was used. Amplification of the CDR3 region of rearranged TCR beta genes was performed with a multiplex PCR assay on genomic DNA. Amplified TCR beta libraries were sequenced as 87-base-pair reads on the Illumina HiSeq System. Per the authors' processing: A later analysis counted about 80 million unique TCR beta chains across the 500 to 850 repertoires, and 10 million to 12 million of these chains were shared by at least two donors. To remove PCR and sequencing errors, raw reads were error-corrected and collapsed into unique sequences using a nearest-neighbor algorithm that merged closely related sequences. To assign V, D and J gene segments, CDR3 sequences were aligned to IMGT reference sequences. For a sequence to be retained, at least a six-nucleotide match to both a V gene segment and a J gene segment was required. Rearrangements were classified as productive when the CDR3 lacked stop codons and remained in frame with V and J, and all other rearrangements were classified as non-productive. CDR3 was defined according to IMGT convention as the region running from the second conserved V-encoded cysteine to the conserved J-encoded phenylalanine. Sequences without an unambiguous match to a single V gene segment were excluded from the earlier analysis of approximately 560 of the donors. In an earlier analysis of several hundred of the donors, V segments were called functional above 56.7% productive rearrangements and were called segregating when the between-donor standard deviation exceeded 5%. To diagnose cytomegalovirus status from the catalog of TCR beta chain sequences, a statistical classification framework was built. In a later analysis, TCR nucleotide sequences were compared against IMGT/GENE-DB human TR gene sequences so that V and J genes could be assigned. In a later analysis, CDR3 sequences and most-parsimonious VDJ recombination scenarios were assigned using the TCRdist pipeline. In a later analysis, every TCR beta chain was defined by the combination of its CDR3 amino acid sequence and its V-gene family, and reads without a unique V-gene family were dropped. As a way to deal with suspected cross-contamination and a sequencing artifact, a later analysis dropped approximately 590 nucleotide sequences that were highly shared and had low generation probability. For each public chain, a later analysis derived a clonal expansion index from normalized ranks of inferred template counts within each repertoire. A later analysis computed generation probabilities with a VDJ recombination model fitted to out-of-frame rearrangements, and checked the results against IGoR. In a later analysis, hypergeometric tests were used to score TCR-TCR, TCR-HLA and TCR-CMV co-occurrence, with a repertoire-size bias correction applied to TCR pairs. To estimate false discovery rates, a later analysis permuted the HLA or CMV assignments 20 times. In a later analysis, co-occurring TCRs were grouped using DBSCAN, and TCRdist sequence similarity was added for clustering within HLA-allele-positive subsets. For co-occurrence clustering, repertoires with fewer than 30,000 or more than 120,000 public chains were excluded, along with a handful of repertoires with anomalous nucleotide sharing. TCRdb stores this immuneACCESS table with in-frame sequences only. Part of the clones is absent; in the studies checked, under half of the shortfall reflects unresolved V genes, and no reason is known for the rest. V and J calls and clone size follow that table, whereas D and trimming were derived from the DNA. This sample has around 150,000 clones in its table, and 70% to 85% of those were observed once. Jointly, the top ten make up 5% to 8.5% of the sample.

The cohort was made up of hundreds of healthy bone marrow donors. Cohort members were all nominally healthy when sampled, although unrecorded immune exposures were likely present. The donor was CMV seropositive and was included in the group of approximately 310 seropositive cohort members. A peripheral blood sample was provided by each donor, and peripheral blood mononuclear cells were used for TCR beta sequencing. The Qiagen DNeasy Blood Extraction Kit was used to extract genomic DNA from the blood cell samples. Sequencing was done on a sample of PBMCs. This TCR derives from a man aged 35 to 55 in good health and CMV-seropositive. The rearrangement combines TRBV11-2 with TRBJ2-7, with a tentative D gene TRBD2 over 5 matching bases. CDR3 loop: CASSDETKSSYEQYF. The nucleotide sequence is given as TGTGCCAGCAGCGACGAGACTAAAAGCTCCTACGAGCAGTACTTC.